The 23 T cell receptor beta chains reported below all come from one sample, sequenced in a study of cytomegalovirus exposure and HLA in healthy donors. The PCR contained 60 Vbeta and 13 Jbeta primers. Sequenced by immunoSEQ multiplex PCR; TCRdb stores in-frame clones only, minus some. The profile covers over 70,000 clones, with roughly three quarters appearing a single time and more than 3.5% taken by the ten largest. The sequenced material came from PBMCs. The receptors come from a man aged 25 to 45 in good health and CMV-seronegative.

This clone was counted a few times. The V and J genes are TRBV6-4 and TRBJ2-2, with D unresolved. Trimming took 6 bases from V and 5 from J, leaving 10 bases between them. Germline CDR1 is MRHNA and CDR2 is SNTAGT. The length of the CDR3 is 13 residues. CDR3 loop: CASSPQDTGELFF. Here the CDR3 DNA reads TGTGCCAGCAGCCCGCAGGATACCGGGGAGCTGTTTTTT.

The rearrangement uses TRBV28 and TRBJ2-7; 8 bases line up with TRBD1. With 5 bases clipped from V and 3 bases from J, the junction kept 6 bases outside the gene matches. Germline CDR1 reads MDHEN; CDR2 reads SYDVKM. The CDR3 is made up of 14 amino acids. In DNA form, the CDR3 reads TGTGCCAGCAGTCACCCAGACAGGGGCTACGAGCAGTACTTC. Translation: CASSHPDRGYEQYF.

The chain carries TRBV29-1 and TRBJ2-7; 8 bases agree with TRBD1. CDR3 length equals 14 residues. Germline V gives CDR1 SQVTM, CDR2 ANQGSEA. The junction had 4 bases not matched to a gene; V was cut back by 1 base and J by 2 bases. As DNA, the CDR3 is TGCAGCGTTGAAGGGACAGGGAACACCTACGAGCAGTACTTC. It encodes CSVEGTGNTYEQYF.

This clone was found once. The V gene is TRBV27, the J gene TRBJ2-7; no definite D call. This CDR3 is 14 amino acids long. Germline assignment: CDR1 MNHEY and CDR2 SMNVEV (reference sequence). Trimming shortened V by 0 bases and J by 1 base, and 7 bases separated the two germline ends. CDR3 protein: CASSLSSGSYEQYF. CDR3 DNA: TGTGCCAGCAGTTTATCGTCCGGTTCCTACGAGCAGTACTTC.

The rearrangement links TRBV30 to TRBJ2-7; 7 positions agree with TRBD2. J gave up 0 bases and V 0 bases, and 2 bases lay outside the gene matches. The CDR3 is 14 amino acids. Germline V CDR1 and CDR2: GTSNPN, SVGIG (reference sequence). The CDR3 DNA is TGTGCCTGGAGTGTACGGACTAGCTCCTACGAGCAGTACTTC. Protein: CAWSVRTSSYEQYF.

This chain joins TRBV10-3 and TRBJ2-5, with TRBD1 matching 11 bases. J was trimmed by 4 bases and V by 3 bases; bases with no gene match: 7. The CDR3 length is 16 residues. The germline CDR1 and CDR2 sequences are ENHRY and SYGVKD. The CDR3 region has the DNA TGTGCCATCAGTGAACCGGGACAGGGGGTTTCAGAGACCCAGTACTTC. Protein: CAISEPGQGVSETQYF.

The J gene is TRBJ2-7, the V gene TRBV11-2; no clear D. The length of the CDR3 is 12 residues. Per the germline V gene, CDR1 is SGHAT and CDR2 is FQNNGV. The V end was cut by 1 base, the J end by 2 bases, with 3 bases between. In DNA form, the CDR3 reads TGTGCCAGCAGCTTAGCAGCCTACGAGCAGTACTTC. This codes for CASSLAAYEQYF.

This clone occurred once. The chain employs TRBV25-1 and TRBJ2-7; the match to TRBD2 covers 7 bases. Unmatched junction bases numbered 8, after V lost 8 bases and J lost 1 base. The CDR3 spans 14 residues. Germline V gene sequence: CDR1 MGHDK, CDR2 SYGVNS. CDR3 sequence: CASVPGGSSYEQYF. In DNA, the CDR3 is TGTGCCAGCGTTCCGGGGGGAAGTTCCTACGAGCAGTACTTC.

V and J are TRBV6-5 and TRBJ2-5; D not certain. The DNA end is more similar to TRBJ2-7, so the J call may be wrong. This CDR3 spans 14 amino acids. Germline lookup yields CDR1 MNHEY and CDR2 SVGAGI. CDR3 coding DNA: TGTGCCAGCAGTTCCGATCGTACCTCCTACGAGCAGTACTTC. It yields the protein CASSSDRTSYEQYF.

V usage is TRBV5-1 and J usage is TRBJ1-3; D is uncertain. Germline CDR1 and CDR2: SGHRS and YFSETQ. CDR3 size: 14 residues. V was pared by 1 base and J by 4 bases, with 9 bases between. Here the CDR3 reads CASSLSSVGNTIYF. Here the CDR3 DNA reads TGCGCCAGCAGCTTGTCGTCAGTCGGAAACACCATATATTTT.

In this sample, this clone turned up once. The chain uses TRBV27 and TRBJ2-5; 8 nucleotides agree with TRBD2. The end of the DNA fits TRBJ2-7 better, so the J call may be wrong. Germline CDR1 MNHEY, CDR2 SMNVEV (reference sequence). The CDR3 consists of 16 residues. Here the CDR3 reads CASRKPGGGPSYEQYF. The CDR3, as DNA: TGTGCCAGCAGGAAACCGGGCGGGGGGCCCTCCTACGAGCAGTACTTC.

The rearrangement joins TRBV20-1 to TRBJ2-7; D gene uncertain. The CDR3 totals 11 residues. Trimming left V 0 bases short and J 4 bases short, with 4 bases between. The germline V gene has CDR1 DFQATT and CDR2 SNEGSKA (reference sequence). CDR3 in amino acids: CSARDYYEQYF. The CDR3 region has the DNA TGCAGTGCTAGAGATTATTACGAGCAGTACTTC.

The J gene is TRBJ1-5, the V gene TRBV2, with D uncertain. Trimming took 5 bases from V and 4 from J, leaving 18 bases between them. There are 16 residues in the CDR3. Per germline, CDR1 SNHLY and CDR2 FYNNEI. This CDR3 is CASSLSSGVGNQPQHF. CDR3 bases: TGTGCCAGCAGTTTGTCATCGGGTGTAGGAAATCAGCCCCAGCATTTT.

The chain employs TRBV19 and TRBJ1-4; 7 positions match TRBD1. Germline V lookup: CDR1 LNHDA, CDR2 SQIVND (reference sequence). This CDR3 comprises 14 residues. V lost 4 bases, J lost 7 bases, and 6 bases stayed unmatched. This CDR3 reads CASSTGQVGEKLFF. Here the CDR3 DNA reads TGTGCCAGTAGTACCGGACAGGTCGGTGAAAAACTGTTTTTT.

CDR3 in amino acids: CASSPNPGQGARNTEAFF. CDR3 sequence (DNA): TGTGCCAGCAGTCCAAATCCGGGACAGGGGGCGCGTAACACTGAAGCTTTCTTT. The genes are TRBV7-2 and TRBJ1-1; 12 bases are a match to TRBD1. CDR1 and CDR2 (germline): SGHTA, FQGNSA. The junction had 13 bases not matched to a gene; V was cut back by 6 bases and J by 2 bases. The CDR3 spans 18 residues.

The chain employs TRBV7-2 and TRBJ2-7; 8 bases fit TRBD2. The CDR3 is 16 residues long. Losses at the gene ends were 5 bases for V and 0 bases for J; bases not matched to a gene: 9. Germline V lookup: CDR1 SGHTA, CDR2 FQGNSA. CDR3 DNA sequence: TGTGCCAGCAGCCCCAGTAGCGGGAAACTCTCCTACGAGCAGTACTTC. Translating it yields CASSPSSGKLSYEQYF. Full variable domain (rest looked up from reference TRBV7-2 and TRBJ2-7): GAGVSQSPSNKVTEKGKDVELRCDPISGHTALYWYRQSLGQGLEFLIYFQGNSAPDKSGLPSDRFSAERTGGSVSTLTIQRTQQEDSAVYLCASSPSSGKLSYEQYFGPGTRLTVT.

This clone has a single count. CDR3 protein: CASSLFQQGGEQYF. CDR3 bases: TGTGCCAGCAGTTTATTTCAACAGGGCGGCGAGCAGTACTTC. This chain uses TRBV27 with TRBJ2-7, with a weak D call TRBD1 (6 bases). The CDR3 runs to 14 residues. Trimming took 1 base from V and 6 from J, leaving 13 bases between them. The V gene's germline CDR1 is MNHEY and CDR2 SMNVEV (reference sequence).

V gene TRBV5-1 combines with J gene TRBJ2-5, with 15 nucleotides matching TRBD2. With 5 bases clipped from V and 5 bases from J, the junction kept 10 bases outside the gene matches. The CDR3 loop spans 17 amino acids. Germline V gene data show CDR1 as SGHRS and CDR2 as YFSETQ. CDR3 sequence (DNA): TGCGCCAGCAGAAACAGGACTAGCGGGAGGGCCGGGGAGACCCAGTACTTC. As protein: CASRNRTSGRAGETQYF.

This chain links TRBV30 with TRBJ1-1, with no clear D. The germline gives CDR1 GTSNPN, CDR2 SVGIG (reference sequence). The CDR3 contains 13 residues. V shed 1 base and J shed 3 bases, with 9 bases lying between them. The CDR3 bases are TGTGCCTGGAGTGACCGGGAGGACACTGAAGCTTTCTTT. Amino acid sequence: CAWSDREDTEAFF.

This chain joins TRBV7-2 and TRBJ1-2; unclear D gene. Germline assignment: CDR1 SGHTA and CDR2 FQGNSA. The ends were cut back, 1 base at V and 1 base at J, with 7 bases in the middle. This CDR3 is 14 amino acids long. Here the CDR3 reads CASSLGPSNYGYTF. CDR3 sequence (DNA): TGTGCCAGCAGCTTAGGTCCCAGTAACTATGGCTACACCTTC. Based on the CDR3 plus reference TRBV7-2 and TRBJ1-2, the full variable domain is GAGVSQSPSNKVTEKGKDVELRCDPISGHTALYWYRQSLGQGLEFLIYFQGNSAPDKSGLPSDRFSAERTGGSVSTLTIQRTQQEDSAVYLCASSLGPSNYGYTFGSGTRLTVV.

The chain carries TRBV10-2 and TRBJ2-1; TRBD2 matches 10 bases. V shed 6 bases and J 1 base; nucleotides not matched to a gene: 12. The germline CDR1 and CDR2 sequences are WSHSY and SAAADI. The CDR3 has 18 amino acids. The CDR3 DNA follows: TGCGCCAGCAGATCCGGGACTAGCGCTTCGAGGTCCTACAATGAGCAGTTCTTC. Residues: CASRSGTSASRSYNEQFF.

The chain recombines TRBV7-2 with TRBJ2-7; 8 bases map to TRBD1. V gave up 5 bases and J gave up 3 bases; unmatched junction bases: 3. The CDR3 runs to 13 residues. In germline, CDR1 is SGHTA, CDR2 FQGNSA. The CDR3 protein is CASSGQGVYEQYF. Written as DNA, the CDR3 is TGTGCCAGCAGCGGACAGGGTGTCTACGAGCAGTACTTC.

Points on this clone: Other DNA sequences from this sample encode an identical CDR3 as well. The chain combines TRBV7-9 with TRBJ1-1; TRBD1 matches at 9 bases. The CDR3 is 17 amino acids. V lost 5 bases to trimming and J lost 1 base; unmatched junction nucleotides: 11. Germline V gives CDR1 SEHNR, CDR2 FQNEAQ (reference sequence). As DNA, the CDR3 is TGTGCCAGCAGCCCACAGGGGGCTGTTGGGGAGAACACTGAAGCTTTCTTT. Amino acid sequence: CASSPQGAVGENTEAFF.